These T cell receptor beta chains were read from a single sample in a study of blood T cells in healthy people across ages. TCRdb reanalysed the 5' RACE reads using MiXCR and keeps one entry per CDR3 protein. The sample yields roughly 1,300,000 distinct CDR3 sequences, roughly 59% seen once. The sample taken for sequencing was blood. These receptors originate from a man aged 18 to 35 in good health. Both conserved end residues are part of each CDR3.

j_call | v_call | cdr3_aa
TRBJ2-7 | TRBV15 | CATSRAPGEYEQYF
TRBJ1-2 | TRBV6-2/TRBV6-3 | CASSYFGANYGYTF
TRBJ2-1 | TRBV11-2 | CASSIFIPPDGDEQFF
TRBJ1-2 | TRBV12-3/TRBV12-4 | CASTSGGDGYTF
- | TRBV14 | CASSARDRPLPYEQYF
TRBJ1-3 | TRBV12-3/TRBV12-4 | CASTSNRAGNTIYF
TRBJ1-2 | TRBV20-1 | CSARGWEDYGYTF
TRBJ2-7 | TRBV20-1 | CSASRQVTYEQYF
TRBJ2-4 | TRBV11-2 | CASSSVNRGMGKNIQYF
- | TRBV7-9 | CASSSSWYEQYF
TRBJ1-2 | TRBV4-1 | CASSQDSGVGGYTF
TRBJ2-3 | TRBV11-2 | CASSLAHGDTQYF
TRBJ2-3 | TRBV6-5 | CASSYSWVAGIDTQYF
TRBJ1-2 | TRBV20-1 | CSARDIAEPYGYTF
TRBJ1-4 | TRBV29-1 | CSVWVGEKLFF
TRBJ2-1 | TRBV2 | CASSELGLAGAGEQFF
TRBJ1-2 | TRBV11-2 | CASSAQGPYGYTF
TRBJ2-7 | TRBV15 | CATSARAVGEQYF
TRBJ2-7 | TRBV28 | CASSSRVVEQYF
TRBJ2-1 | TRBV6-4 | CASSDGGGQDEQFF
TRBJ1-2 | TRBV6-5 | CASSEVRSYGYTF
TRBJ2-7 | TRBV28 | CASSLADFVSGYEQYF
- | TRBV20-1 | CSASPQNQETQYF
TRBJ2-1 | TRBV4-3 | CASSQDPQNGDEQFF
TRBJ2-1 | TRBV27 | CAVRASGKKRNEQFF
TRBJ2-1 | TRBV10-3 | CAISEAIGTRIPQGSYNEQFF
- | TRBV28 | CASSFAGSNIYEQYF
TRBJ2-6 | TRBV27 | CAGRRRTGANVLTF
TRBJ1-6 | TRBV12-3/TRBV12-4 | CASSPRLWAPLHF
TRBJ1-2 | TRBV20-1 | CSATVIHRADNYGYTF
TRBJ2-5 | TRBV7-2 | CASLGGDSQETQYF
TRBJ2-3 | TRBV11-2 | CASRGTSGEYTDTQYF
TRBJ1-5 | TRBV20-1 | CSCDRGTDSNQPQHF
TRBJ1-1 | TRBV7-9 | CASSDQGANTEAFF
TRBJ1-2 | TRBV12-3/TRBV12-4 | CASSRTETNYGYTF
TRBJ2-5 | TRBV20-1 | CSAQTSGLNNEQYF
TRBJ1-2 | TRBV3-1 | CASSPGAGEYGYTF
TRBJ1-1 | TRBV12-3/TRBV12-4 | CASSFYRGNTEAFF
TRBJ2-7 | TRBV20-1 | CSARPRNTMLEQYF
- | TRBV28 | CASSLVLRYEQYF
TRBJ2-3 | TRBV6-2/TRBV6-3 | CASSYLLAESSTDTQYF
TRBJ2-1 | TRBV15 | CATSRDRTRGLDEQFF